The 7 T cell receptor beta chains reported below all come from one sample, sequenced in a study of early T cells in non-severe SARS-CoV-2 infection (dated by TCRdb to about 2021). Libraries came from 5' RACE. The listed sequencing device is NextSeq 500. TCRdb reprocessed the public reads (quality trimming at Q25 with fastp, clone calling with MiXCR) and kept in-frame beta chains. Duplicate CDR3 protein sequences are folded into a single record with the most common DNA and genes. The sample contains some 48,000 distinct CDR3 sequences, under 7.5% of them found a single time. Together, the top ten hold around 7% of the sample. The sample was whole blood, taken at baseline. The receptors shown here come from an adult who was a healthcare worker with PCR-confirmed SARS-CoV-2 infection or an uninfected control (not recorded which).

This clonotype appeared many times. The chain is built from TRBV19 and TRBJ2-1, with TRBD2 matching over 10 bases. CDR1 LNHDA and CDR2 SQIVND come from the germline V gene (reference sequence). The ends lost 6 bases at V and 5 bases at J; junction bases unmatched: 7. The CDR3 extends over 15 amino acids. DNA for the CDR3: TGTGCCAGTAGGGGACCGGGACTAGCGAACAATGAGCAGTTCTTC. It specifies CASRGPGLANNEQFF. The complete variable domain, with remaining parts taken from reference TRBV19 and TRBJ2-1, reads DGGITQSPKYLFRKEGQNVTLSCEQNLNHDAMYWYRQDPGQGLRLIYYSQIVNDFQKGDIAEGYSVSREKKESFPLTVTSAQKNPTAFYLCASRGPGLANNEQFFGPGTRLTVL.

This clonotype came up a few times. The V call is TRBV6-6, the J call TRBJ2-6, with TRBD1 matching 9 bases. The ends lost 5 bases at V and 2 bases at J; junction bases unmatched: 7. The CDR3 is 17 amino acids. The germline V gene has CDR1 MNHNY and CDR2 SVGAGI (reference sequence). The CDR3 region has the DNA TGTGCCAGCAGTATGGGACAGGGAATAGCTGGGGCCAACGTCCTGACTTTC. Its translation is CASSMGQGIAGANVLTF.

This clonotype was found many times. The chain recombines TRBV12-3 or TRBV12-4 with TRBJ1-1; D gene uncertain. The V and J ends lost 8 bases and 4 bases respectively, with 8 bases between them. The CDR3 is 11 amino acids. Here the CDR3 reads CASGPPTEAFF. The DNA of the CDR3 is TGTGCCAGCGGTCCTCCCACTGAAGCTTTCTTT.

By frequency in the sample, this clonotype is medium-sized (0.01 to 0.1%). The chain uses TRBV24-1 and TRBJ2-3; 14 nucleotides agree with TRBD2. The CDR3 is 18 amino acids. The germline CDR1 and CDR2 sequences are KGHDR and SFDVKD. V lost 4 bases to trimming and J lost 0 bases; unmatched junction nucleotides: 5. DNA of the CDR3: TGTGCCACCAGTGAGTTGGGACTAGCGGGAGCCAGCACAGATACGCAGTATTTT. Translating gives CATSELGLAGASTDTQYF.

The chain combines TRBV28 with TRBJ1-1; a possible D gene is TRBD1 (5 bases). Germline loops: CDR1 MDHEN, CDR2 SYDVKM. V was clipped by 10 bases and J by 1 base, with 13 bases between them. This CDR3 is built from 13 residues. The CDR3: CATTETSNTEAFF. In DNA form, the CDR3 reads TGTGCCACGACAGAGACTTCGAACACTGAAGCTTTCTTT.

Only a few counts were recorded for this clonotype. The chain has TRBV5-4 and TRBJ2-1; tentative D call: TRBD2 (6 bases). Germline-derived CDR1 and CDR2 are SGHNT and YYREEE (reference sequence). This CDR3 contains 13 residues. Trimming shortened V by 1 base and J by 8 bases, and 10 bases separated the two germline ends. CDR3 sequence: CASSLRESDEQFF. In DNA form, the CDR3 reads TGTGCCAGCAGCTTGCGGGAGAGTGATGAGCAGTTCTTC. Filled out from reference TRBV5-4 and TRBJ2-1, the complete variable domain reads ETGVTQSPTHLIKTRGQQVTLRCSSQSGHNTVSWYQQALGQGPQFIFQYYREEENGRGNFPPRFSGLQFPNYSSELNVNALELDDSALYLCASSLRESDEQFFGPGTRLTVL.

This clonotype was observed many times. CDR3 bases: TGTGCCAGCAGCTCTACAGATACCGGGGAGCTGTTTTTT. Its protein is CASSSTDTGELFF. The gene calls are TRBV7-2 and TRBJ2-2, with D uncertain. Germline loops: CDR1 SGHTA, CDR2 FQGNSA. Trimming stripped 4 bases from V and 5 bases from J, with 8 bases between. The CDR3 is 13 residues long.